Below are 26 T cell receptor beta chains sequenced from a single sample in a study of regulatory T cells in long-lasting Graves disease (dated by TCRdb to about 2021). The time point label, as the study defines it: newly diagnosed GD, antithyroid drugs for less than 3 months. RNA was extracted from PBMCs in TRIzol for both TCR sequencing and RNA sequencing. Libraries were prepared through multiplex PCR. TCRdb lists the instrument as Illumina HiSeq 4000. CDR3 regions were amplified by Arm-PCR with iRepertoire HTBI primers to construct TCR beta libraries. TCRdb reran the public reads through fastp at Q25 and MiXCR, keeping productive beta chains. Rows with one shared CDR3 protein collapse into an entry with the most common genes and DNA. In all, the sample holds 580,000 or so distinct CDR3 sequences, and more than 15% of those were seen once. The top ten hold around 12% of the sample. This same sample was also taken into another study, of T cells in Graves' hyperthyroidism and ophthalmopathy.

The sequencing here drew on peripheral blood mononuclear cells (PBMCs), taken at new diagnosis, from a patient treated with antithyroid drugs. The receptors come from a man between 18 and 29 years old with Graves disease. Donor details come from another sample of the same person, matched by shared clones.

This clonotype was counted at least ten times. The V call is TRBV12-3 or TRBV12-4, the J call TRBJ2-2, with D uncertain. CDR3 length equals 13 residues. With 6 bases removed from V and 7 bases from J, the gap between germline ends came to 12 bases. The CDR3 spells CASSFTTGGELFF. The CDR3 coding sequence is TGTGCCAGCAGCTTTACCACCGGCGGGGAGCTGTTTTTT.

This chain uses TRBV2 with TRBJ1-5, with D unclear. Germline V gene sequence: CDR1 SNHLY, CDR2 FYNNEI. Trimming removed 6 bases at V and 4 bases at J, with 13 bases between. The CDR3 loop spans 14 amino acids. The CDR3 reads CASSQWTENQPQHF. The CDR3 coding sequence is TGTGCCAGCAGCCAGTGGACTGAAAATCAGCCCCAGCATTTT.

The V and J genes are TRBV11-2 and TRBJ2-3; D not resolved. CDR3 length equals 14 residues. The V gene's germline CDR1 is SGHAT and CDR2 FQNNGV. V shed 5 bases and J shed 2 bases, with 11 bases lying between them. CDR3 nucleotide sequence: TGTGCCAGCAGCCAAGAAGGCCTCACAGATACGCAGTATTTT. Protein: CASSQEGLTDTQYF. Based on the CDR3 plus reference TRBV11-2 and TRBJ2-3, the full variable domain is EAGVAQSPRYKIIEKRQSVAFWCNPISGHATLYWYQQILGQGPKLLIQFQNNGVVDDSQLPKDRFSAERLKGVDSTLKIQPAKLEDSAVYLCASSQEGLTDTQYFGPGTRLTVL.

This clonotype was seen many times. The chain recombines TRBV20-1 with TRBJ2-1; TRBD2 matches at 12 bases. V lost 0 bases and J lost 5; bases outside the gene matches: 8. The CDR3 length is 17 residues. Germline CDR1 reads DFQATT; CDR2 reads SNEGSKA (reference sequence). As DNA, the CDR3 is TGCAGTGCTAGAGATCCTCCTAGACTAGCGGGGGACAATGAGCAGTTCTTC. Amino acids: CSARDPPRLAGDNEQFF.

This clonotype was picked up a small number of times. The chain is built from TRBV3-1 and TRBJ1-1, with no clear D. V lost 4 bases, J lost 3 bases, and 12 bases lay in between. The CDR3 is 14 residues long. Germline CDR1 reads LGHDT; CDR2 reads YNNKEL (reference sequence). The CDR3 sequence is CASSRDHSYTEAFF. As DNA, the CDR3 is TGTGCCAGCAGCCGAGATCACAGCTACACTGAAGCTTTCTTT.

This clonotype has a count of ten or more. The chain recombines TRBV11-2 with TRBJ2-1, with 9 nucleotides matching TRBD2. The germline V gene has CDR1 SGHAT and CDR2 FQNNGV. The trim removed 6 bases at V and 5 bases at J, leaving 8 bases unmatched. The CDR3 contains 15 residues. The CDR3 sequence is CASSKREVRDNEQFF. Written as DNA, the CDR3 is TGTGCCAGCAGTAAGCGGGAGGTGCGGGACAATGAGCAGTTCTTC.

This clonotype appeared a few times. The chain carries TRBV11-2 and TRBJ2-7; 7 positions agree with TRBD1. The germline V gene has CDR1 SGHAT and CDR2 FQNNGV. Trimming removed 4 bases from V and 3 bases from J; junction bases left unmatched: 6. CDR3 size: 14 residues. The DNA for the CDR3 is TGTGCCAGCAGCTCCGGGACAGAGATCTACGAGCAGTACTTC. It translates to CASSSGTEIYEQYF. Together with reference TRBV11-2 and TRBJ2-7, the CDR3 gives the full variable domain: EAGVAQSPRYKIIEKRQSVAFWCNPISGHATLYWYQQILGQGPKLLIQFQNNGVVDDSQLPKDRFSAERLKGVDSTLKIQPAKLEDSAVYLCASSSGTEIYEQYFGPGTRLTVT.

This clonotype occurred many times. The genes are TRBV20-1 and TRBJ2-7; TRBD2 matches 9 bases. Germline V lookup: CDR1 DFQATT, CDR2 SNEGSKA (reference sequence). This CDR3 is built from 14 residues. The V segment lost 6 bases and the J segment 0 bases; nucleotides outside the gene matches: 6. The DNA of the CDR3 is TGCAGTGCGCAACTAGCGGGCAGCTCCTACGAGCAGTACTTC. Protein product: CSAQLAGSSYEQYF.

The CDR3 is CASSLGLAGVSGELFF. The CDR3 DNA sequence: TGTGCCAGCAGCTTGGGACTAGCGGGAGTGTCCGGGGAGCTGTTTTTT. The chain recombines TRBV7-3 with TRBJ2-2; 14 bases match TRBD2. The CDR3 has 16 residues. Trimming removed 3 bases from V and 6 bases from J; junction bases left unmatched: 3. Germline-derived CDR1 and CDR2 are SGHTA and FQGTGA.

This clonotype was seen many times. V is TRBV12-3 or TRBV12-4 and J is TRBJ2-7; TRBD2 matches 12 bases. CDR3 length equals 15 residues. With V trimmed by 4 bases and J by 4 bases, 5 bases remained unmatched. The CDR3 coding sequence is TGTGCCAGCAGTTCGGCTAGCGGGAGGGGTTACGAGCAGTACTTC. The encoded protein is CASSSASGRGYEQYF.

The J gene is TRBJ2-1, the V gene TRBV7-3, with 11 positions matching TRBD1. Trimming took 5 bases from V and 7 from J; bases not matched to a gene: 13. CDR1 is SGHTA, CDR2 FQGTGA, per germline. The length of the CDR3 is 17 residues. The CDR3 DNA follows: TGTGCCAGCAGCAAGACCGGGACAGGGGGGGTGAGGAATGAGCAGTTCTTC. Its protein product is CASSKTGTGGVRNEQFF.

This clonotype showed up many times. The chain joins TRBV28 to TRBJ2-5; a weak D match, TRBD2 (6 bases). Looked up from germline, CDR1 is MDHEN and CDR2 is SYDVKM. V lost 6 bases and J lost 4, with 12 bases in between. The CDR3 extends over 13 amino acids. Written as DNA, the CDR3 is TGTGCCAGCAGAGCGACTAGGCTAGAGACCCAGTACTTC. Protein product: CASRATRLETQYF.

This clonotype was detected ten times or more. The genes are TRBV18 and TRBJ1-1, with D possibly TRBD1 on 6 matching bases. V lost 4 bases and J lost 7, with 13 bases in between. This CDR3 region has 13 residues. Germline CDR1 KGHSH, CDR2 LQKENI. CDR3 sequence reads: CASSQRTEGEAFF. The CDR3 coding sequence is TGTGCCAGCTCACAAAGGACAGAAGGTGAAGCTTTCTTT.

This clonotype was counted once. CDR3 amino acids: CASSVARGERNYGYTF. CDR3 coding DNA: TGTGCCAGCAGTGTAGCCCGGGGGGAGCGAAACTATGGCTACACCTTC. The chain carries TRBV6-1 and TRBJ1-2; D is possibly TRBD1 (5 bases). The CDR3 has 16 residues. Trimming removed 4 bases at V and 2 bases at J, with 17 bases between. Germline lookup yields CDR1 MNHNS and CDR2 SASEGT.

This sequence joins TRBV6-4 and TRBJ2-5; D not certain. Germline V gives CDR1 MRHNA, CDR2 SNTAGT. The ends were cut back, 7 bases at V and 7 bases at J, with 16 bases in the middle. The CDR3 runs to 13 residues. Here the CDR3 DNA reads TGTGCCAGCATCAACCCTAATGGGGTGACCCAGTACTTC. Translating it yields CASINPNGVTQYF.

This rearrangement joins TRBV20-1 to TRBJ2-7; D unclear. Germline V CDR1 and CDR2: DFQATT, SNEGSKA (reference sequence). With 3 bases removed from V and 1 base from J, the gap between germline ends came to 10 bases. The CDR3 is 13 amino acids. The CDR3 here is CSASGSSSYEQYF. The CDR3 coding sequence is TGCAGTGCTAGCGGTTCTAGTTCCTACGAGCAGTACTTC.

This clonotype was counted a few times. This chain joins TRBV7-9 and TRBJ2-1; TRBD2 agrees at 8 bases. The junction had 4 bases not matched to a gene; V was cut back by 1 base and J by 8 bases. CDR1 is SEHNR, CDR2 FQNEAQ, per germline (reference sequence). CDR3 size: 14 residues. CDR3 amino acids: CASSLVTSEYEQFF. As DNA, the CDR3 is TGTGCCAGCAGCTTAGTGACTAGCGAGTATGAGCAGTTCTTC.

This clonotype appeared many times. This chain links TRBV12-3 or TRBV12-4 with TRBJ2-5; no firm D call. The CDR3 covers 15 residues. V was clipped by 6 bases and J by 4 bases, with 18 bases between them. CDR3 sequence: CASSPLTSSGETQYF. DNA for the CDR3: TGTGCCAGCAGCCCGCTGACCTCGTCGGGAGAGACCCAGTACTTC.

The CDR3 sequence is CASSYFEDRFFSQPQHF. Here the CDR3 DNA reads TGTGCCAGCAGTTACTTTGAGGACAGGTTCTTCAGTCAGCCCCAGCATTTT. The chain couples TRBV6-5 to TRBJ1-5; 7 nucleotides line up with TRBD1. Germline values: CDR1 MNHEY, CDR2 SVGAGI. The CDR3 consists of 17 residues. The V segment lost 1 base and the J segment 6 bases; nucleotides outside the gene matches: 12.

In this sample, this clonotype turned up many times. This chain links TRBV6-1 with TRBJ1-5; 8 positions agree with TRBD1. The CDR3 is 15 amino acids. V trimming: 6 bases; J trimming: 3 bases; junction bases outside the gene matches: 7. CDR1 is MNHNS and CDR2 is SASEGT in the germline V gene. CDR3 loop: CASRPQGAINQPQHF. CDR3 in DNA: TGTGCCAGCAGACCTCAGGGGGCAATCAATCAGCCCCAGCATTTT.

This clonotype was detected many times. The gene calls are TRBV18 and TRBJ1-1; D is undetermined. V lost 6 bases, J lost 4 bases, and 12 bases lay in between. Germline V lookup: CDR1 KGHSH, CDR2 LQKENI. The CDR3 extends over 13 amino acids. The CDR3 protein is CASSDSVSTEAFF. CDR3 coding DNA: TGTGCCAGCTCGGACTCGGTTAGCACTGAAGCTTTCTTT.

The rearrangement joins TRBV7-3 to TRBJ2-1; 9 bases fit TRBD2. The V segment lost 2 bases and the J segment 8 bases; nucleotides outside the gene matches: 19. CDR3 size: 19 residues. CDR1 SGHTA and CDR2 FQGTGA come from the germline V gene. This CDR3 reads CASSLEPGVGASGMDEQFF. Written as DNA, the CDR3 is TGTGCCAGCAGCTTAGAGCCCGGGGTCGGGGCTAGCGGGATGGATGAGCAGTTCTTC.

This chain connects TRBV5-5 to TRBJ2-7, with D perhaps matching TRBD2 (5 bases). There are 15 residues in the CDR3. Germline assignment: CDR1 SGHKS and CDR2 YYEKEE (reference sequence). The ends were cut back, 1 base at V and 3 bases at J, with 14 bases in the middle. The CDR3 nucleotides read TGTGCCAGCAGCTTGTTTGTGGGAGTCAACTACGAGCAGTACTTC. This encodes CASSLFVGVNYEQYF. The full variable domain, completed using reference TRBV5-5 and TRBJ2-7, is DAGVTQSPTHLIKTRGQQVTLRCSPISGHKSVSWYQQVLGQGPQFIFQYYEKEERGRGNFPDRFSARQFPNYSSELNVNALLLGDSALYLCASSLFVGVNYEQYFGPGTRLTVT.

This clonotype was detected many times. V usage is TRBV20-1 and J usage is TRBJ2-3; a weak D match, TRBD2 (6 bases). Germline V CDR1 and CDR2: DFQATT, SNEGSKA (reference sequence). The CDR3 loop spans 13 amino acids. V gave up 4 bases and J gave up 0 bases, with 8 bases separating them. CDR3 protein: CSATSDSTDTQYF. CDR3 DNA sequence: TGCAGTGCTACTAGCGATAGCACAGATACGCAGTATTTT.

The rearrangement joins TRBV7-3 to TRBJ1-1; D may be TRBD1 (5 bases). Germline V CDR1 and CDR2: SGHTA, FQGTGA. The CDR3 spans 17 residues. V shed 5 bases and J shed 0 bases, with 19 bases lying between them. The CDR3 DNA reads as TGTGCCAGCAGCCAAGTTAGGGACCCTTATATGAACACTGAAGCTTTCTTT. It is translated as CASSQVRDPYMNTEAFF.

In DNA form, the CDR3 reads TGTGCCATAGACCCGGGACAGGGGAATACAGATACGCAGTATTTT. Amino acids: CAIDPGQGNTDTQYF. The genes are TRBV10-3 and TRBJ2-3; 10 bases are a match to TRBD1. V was clipped by 9 bases and J by 3 bases; unmatched bases: 9. The CDR3 contains 15 residues. Per the germline V gene, CDR1 is ENHRY and CDR2 is SYGVKD.